This is a list of T cell receptor beta chains from one sample in a study of T cell changes during pregnancy in multiple sclerosis. Here immunoSEQ multiplex PCR was the method, and the copy in TCRdb shows in-frame clones only, minus some. Of about 71,000 clones in the sample, around nine tenths were seen once. The material sequenced was peripheral blood, taken in the third trimester of pregnancy. These receptors were taken from a female donor with multiple sclerosis, enrolled in a pregnancy study. Each CDR3 is given with its conserved first and last residue. D genes are given only for firm matches. The listing skips clone size in some rows; elsewhere it reads once, few, many or a size class.

CDR3 length	V gene	J gene	clone size	D gene	CDR3 DNA	CDR3 protein
16	TRBV27	TRBJ2-2	NA	TRBD1	TGTGCCAGCAGTTTAATAGGGACAGGATTCGTCGGGGAGCTGTTTTTT	CASSLIGTGFVGELFF
15	TRBV14	TRBJ2-7	once	NA	TGTGCCAGCAGCCCTATCGGGCTAGCGATTTACGAGCAGTACTTC	CASSPIGLAIYEQYF
14	TRBV13	TRBJ2-7	NA	TRBD2	TGTGCCAGCAGCTTTCGCGGGAGCTCCTACGAGCAGTACTTC	CASSFRGSSYEQYF
13	TRBV10-3	TRBJ2-1	NA	TRBD1	TGTGCCACCTGGGACAGGGGGTTCGGTGAGCAGTTCTTC	CATWDRGFGEQFF
15	TRBV5-1	TRBJ2-3	NA	NA	TGCGCCAGCAGCTTGGTTCCTTCCTACACAGATACGCAGTATTTT	CASSLVPSYTDTQYF
15	TRBV2	TRBJ2-1	NA	TRBD2	TGTGCCAGCAGTGCAGGACTAGCAGACAACAATGAGCAGTTCTTC	CASSAGLADNNEQFF
14	TRBV6-5	TRBJ1-6	once	NA	TGTGCCAGCAGTCTCCAGGCACAGGGTTCACCCCTCCACTTT	CASSLQAQGSPLHF
18	TRBV7-9	TRBJ2-2	NA	TRBD1	TGTGCCTCCTCACGGGACAGCCCTTTTAAACTGAACACCGGGGAGCTGTTTTTT	CASSRDSPFKLNTGELFF
15	TRBV21-1	TRBJ1-2	NA	NA	TGTGCCAGCAGCAACCCAGGGACAGGGATGGGTGGCTACACCTTC	CASSNPGTGMGGYTF
15	TRBV4-3	TRBJ2-2	NA	NA	TGCGCCAGCAGCCAAGATATACAGTACACCGGGGAGCTGTTTTTT	CASSQDIQYTGELFF
14	TRBV28	TRBJ2-2	NA	TRBD1	TGTGCCAGCAGTTTAACAGGGGACACCGGGGAGCTGTTTTTT	CASSLTGDTGELFF
14	TRBV5-5	TRBJ1-2	NA	NA	TGTGCCAGCAGCTTGGAGGGGCCGATTTATGGCTACACCTTC	CASSLEGPIYGYTF
12	TRBV29-1	TRBJ2-7	NA	NA	TGCAGCGCCGAAGGGCAGGGAAGACGTAAGTACTTC	CSAEGQGRRKYF
13	TRBV6-5	TRBJ2-6	NA	NA	TGTGCCAGCAGCCGCTCTGGGGCCAACGTCCTGACTTTC	CASSRSGANVLTF
18	TRBV7-9	TRBJ1-4	NA	TRBD1	TGTGCCAGCAGCTTAGCGCCGGAAGACAGGGCAACTAATGAAAAACTGTTTTTT	CASSLAPEDRATNEKLFF
12	TRBV6-5	TRBJ1-5	NA	NA	TGTGCCAGCAGACAGGGCAATCAGCCCCAGCATTTT	CASRQGNQPQHF
15	TRBV5-1	TRBJ1-1	NA	NA	TGCGCCAGCACCAGGGGAGCCCTAATGAACACTGAAGCTTTCTTT	CASTRGALMNTEAFF
13	TRBV4-2	TRBJ2-4	NA	TRBD1	TGTGCCAGCAGCCAAGATAGGGGGCGGACTCAGTACTTC	CASSQDRGRTQYF
14	TRBV29-1	TRBJ2-5	NA	TRBD2	TGCAGCGTTGAGGCGGGAGGGCCTGGAGAGACCCAGTACTTC	CSVEAGGPGETQYF
14	TRBV30	TRBJ2-3	NA	NA	TGTGCCTGGGAAAAGGGGGGGAGCACAGATACGCAGTATTTT	CAWEKGGSTDTQYF
14	TRBV27	TRBJ2-7	NA	NA	TGTGCCAGTAGTTTAAGGGGGACCAGATACGAGCAGTACTTC	CASSLRGTRYEQYF
16	TRBV4-2	TRBJ2-3	NA	NA	TGTGCCAGCAGCCAAGCCCTCGGCGGCCACACAGATACGCAGTATTTT	CASSQALGGHTDTQYF
15	TRBV10-2	TRBJ2-7	NA	NA	TGCGCCAGCAGTGAAGGTGCGGTTAGAACCTACGAGCAGTACTTC	CASSEGAVRTYEQYF
15	TRBV27	TRBJ2-7	NA	TRBD2	TGTGCCAGCCGCCCCGAGACTAGCGGCTCCTACGAGCAGTACTTC	CASRPETSGSYEQYF
12	TRBV19	TRBJ2-7	NA	TRBD1	TGTGCCAGTGGGGACAGGGACTACGAGCAGTACTTC	CASGDRDYEQYF
13	TRBV14	TRBJ1-2	NA	NA	TGTGCCAGCAGCCCGTCCTCCAGGGTTGGCTACACCTTC	CASSPSSRVGYTF
16	TRBV5-4	TRBJ2-5	NA	TRBD2	TGTGCCAGCAGCCTAGGCGGGGGATGGGGAGAGGAGACCCAGTACTTC	CASSLGGGWGEETQYF
18	TRBV10-3	TRBJ2-7	NA	TRBD1	TGTGCCATCAGTCATCCGGGACAGGGCCCACACGGGGATTACGAGCAGTACTTC	CAISHPGQGPHGDYEQYF
14	TRBV6-1	TRBJ2-7	NA	NA	TGTGCCAGCAGTGAACCAGTCTTCTCCTACGAGCAGTACTTC	CASSEPVFSYEQYF
14	TRBV6-5	TRBJ1-2	once	TRBD1	TGTGCCAGCAGATCACAGACAGGGGGCTATGGCTACACCTTC	CASRSQTGGYGYTF
15	TRBV7-9	TRBJ2-7	NA	NA	TGTGCCAGCAGCCCCCCGACAGCCGAACCCTACGAGCAGTACTTC	CASSPPTAEPYEQYF
17	TRBV19	TRBJ1-4	NA	NA	TGTGCCAGTAGGTGGACAGCCGAAAAGAGGATCGGTGAAAAACTGTTTTTT	CASRWTAEKRIGEKLFF
15	TRBV5-1	TRBJ2-7	NA	TRBD2	TGCGCCAGCAGCTTCCTAGCGGGAGGGCAGTACGAGCAGTACTTC	CASSFLAGGQYEQYF
15	TRBV7-9	TRBJ2-7	NA	TRBD1	TGTGCCAGCAGCTCCTTTAACAGGGGTACTTACGAGCAGTACTTC	CASSSFNRGTYEQYF
15	TRBV9	TRBJ2-5	NA	NA	TGTGCCAGCAGCGTCGGCGGGTGGAGCCAAGAGACCCAGTACTTC	CASSVGGWSQETQYF
18	TRBV21-1	TRBJ1-1	NA	NA	TGTGCCAGCAGCAGTACAGGGTTAGGGGCTCATGAGAACACTGAAGCTTTCTTT	CASSSTGLGAHENTEAFF
16	TRBV4-3	TRBJ1-4	once	NA	TGCGCCAGCAGCCAAGCTTACAGGGTTGAAAATGAAAAACTGTTTTTT	CASSQAYRVENEKLFF
14	TRBV28	TRBJ1-4	NA	NA	TGTGCCAGCAGTTTAATGGGGAGAGTCGAAAAACTGTTTTTT	CASSLMGRVEKLFF
18	TRBV4-2	TRBJ2-5	NA	TRBD2	TGTGCCAGCAGCCAAGATGATAGCGGGCCGGGAGGCGGAGAGACCCAGTACTTC	CASSQDDSGPGGGETQYF
15	TRBV7-2	TRBJ2-7	NA	NA	TGTGCCAGCAGCTTTGACAGGCAACACTCCTACGAGCAGTACTTC	CASSFDRQHSYEQYF
16	TRBV7-3	TRBJ2-1	NA	TRBD2	TGTGCCAGCAGCCCCTATAGGAGCGGGAGTTTTGTTGAGCAGTTCTTC	CASSPYRSGSFVEQFF
15	TRBV6-5	TRBJ2-1	NA	TRBD2	TGTGCCAGCAGTTACCTAGCGGGAGCCTACAATGAGCAGTTCTTC	CASSYLAGAYNEQFF
14	TRBV30	TRBJ2-7	NA	TRBD2	TGTGCCTGCCAAGCGTCCGCGGGGGTTTACGAGCAGTACTTC	CACQASAGVYEQYF
15	TRBV19	TRBJ1-4	NA	NA	TGTGCCAGTAGGCCTAGGGCGGGCCTTAATGAAAAACTGTTTTTT	CASRPRAGLNEKLFF
14	TRBV4-3	TRBJ2-7	few	TRBD1	TGCGCCAGCAGCCAGAGGACAGGGCCCTACGAGCAGTACTTC	CASSQRTGPYEQYF
15	TRBV4-2	TRBJ1-3	NA	NA	TGTGCCAGCAGCCAAGATATAACGGGTGGAAACACCATATATTTT	CASSQDITGGNTIYF
17	TRBV10-3	TRBJ2-7	NA	TRBD2	TGTGCCATCAGTGAACCCGTGCCCCTAGCGGGTAAGTACGAGCAGTACTTC	CAISEPVPLAGKYEQYF
14	TRBV19	TRBJ1-1	NA	NA	TGTGCCAGTAGTATAGGGGGGCTGAACACTGAAGCTTTCTTT	CASSIGGLNTEAFF
16	TRBV28	TRBJ2-2	NA	TRBD2	TGTGCCAGCAGGCCTAGCGGGAGAGAGAACACCGGGGAGCTGTTTTTT	CASRPSGRENTGELFF
15	TRBV6-5	TRBJ2-5	NA	TRBD1	TGTGCCAGCAGTTACAGGGGGCCCGGGTCAGAGACCCAGTACTTC	CASSYRGPGSETQYF
13	TRBV5-4	TRBJ1-1	NA	NA	TGTGCCAGCAATTTACAGGGGAACACTGAAGCTTTCTTT	CASNLQGNTEAFF
15	TRBV6-5	TRBJ1-1	NA	NA	TGTGCCAGCAGCTTATCGGGACTCCTGAACACTGAAGCTTTCTTT	CASSLSGLLNTEAFF
12	TRBV27	TRBJ2-7	NA	NA	TGTGCCAGCAGTTCTAGGAGATACGAGCAGTACTTC	CASSSRRYEQYF
15	TRBV7-2	TRBJ2-1	NA	TRBD2	TGTGCCAGCAGCTTAGGGTGGACTAGCTACGCTGAGCAGTTCTTC	CASSLGWTSYAEQFF
12	TRBV27	TRBJ1-2	NA	NA	TGTGCCAGCAAGCAGGGTGTTGGTGGCTACACCTTC	CASKQGVGGYTF